This T cell receptor beta chain was sequenced for a study of technical replicates of blood from several donors. Only in-frame clones appear in the TCRdb table, and some are missing; sequencing was by immunoSEQ multiplex PCR. Of about 81,000 clones in the sample, 96% were seen once. The length of the CDR3 is 15 residues. V gave up 1 base and J gave up 2 bases, with 9 bases separating them. Germline V gene lookup returns CDR1 SNHLY and CDR2 FYNNEI. The TCR comes from a human donor in good health. The J gene is TRBJ1-5, the V gene TRBV2; the D is unclear. Sequencing was performed on T cells isolated from PBMCs. CDR3 nucleotide sequence: TGTGCCAGCAGTGAAGGTGGCGGGGGCAATCAGCCCCAGCATTTT. As protein: CASSEGGGGNQPQHF.